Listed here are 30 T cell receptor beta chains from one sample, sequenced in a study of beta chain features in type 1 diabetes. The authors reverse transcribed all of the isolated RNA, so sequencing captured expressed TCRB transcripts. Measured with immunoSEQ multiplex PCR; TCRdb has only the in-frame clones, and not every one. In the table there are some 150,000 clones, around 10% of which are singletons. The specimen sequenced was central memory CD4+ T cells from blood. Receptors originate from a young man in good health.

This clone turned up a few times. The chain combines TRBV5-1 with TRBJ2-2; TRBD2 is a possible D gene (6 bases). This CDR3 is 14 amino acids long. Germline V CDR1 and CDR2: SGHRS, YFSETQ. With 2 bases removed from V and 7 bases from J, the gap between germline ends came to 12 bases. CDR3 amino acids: CASSLGEVSGELFF. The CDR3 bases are TGCGCCAGCAGCTTAGGGGAGGTTAGCGGGGAGCTGTTTTTT.

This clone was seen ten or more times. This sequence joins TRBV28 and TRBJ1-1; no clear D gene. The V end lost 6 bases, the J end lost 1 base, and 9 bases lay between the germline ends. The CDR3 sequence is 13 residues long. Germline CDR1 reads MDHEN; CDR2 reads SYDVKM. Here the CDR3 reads CASRPASNTEAFF. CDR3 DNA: TGTGCCAGCAGGCCTGCTTCGAACACTGAAGCTTTCTTT.

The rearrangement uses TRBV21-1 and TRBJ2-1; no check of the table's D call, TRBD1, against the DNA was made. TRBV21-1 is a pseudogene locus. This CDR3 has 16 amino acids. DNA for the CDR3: TGTGCCAGCAGCAACAGACAGGGGAGCTCCTACAATGAGCAGTTCTTC. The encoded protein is CASSNRQGSSYNEQFF.

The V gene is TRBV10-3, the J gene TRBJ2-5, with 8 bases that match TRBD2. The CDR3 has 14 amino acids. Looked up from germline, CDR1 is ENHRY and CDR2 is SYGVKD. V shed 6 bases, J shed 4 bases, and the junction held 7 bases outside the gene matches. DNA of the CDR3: TGTGCCATCAGAGAAGGACTAGCCCTAGAGACCCAGTACTTC. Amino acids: CAIREGLALETQYF.

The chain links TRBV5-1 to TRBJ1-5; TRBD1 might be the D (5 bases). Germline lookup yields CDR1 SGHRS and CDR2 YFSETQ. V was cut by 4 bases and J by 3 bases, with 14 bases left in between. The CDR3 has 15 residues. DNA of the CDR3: TGCGCCAGCAGCCCTACCTCGGGGGTCAATCAGCCCCAGCATTTT. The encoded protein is CASSPTSGVNQPQHF.

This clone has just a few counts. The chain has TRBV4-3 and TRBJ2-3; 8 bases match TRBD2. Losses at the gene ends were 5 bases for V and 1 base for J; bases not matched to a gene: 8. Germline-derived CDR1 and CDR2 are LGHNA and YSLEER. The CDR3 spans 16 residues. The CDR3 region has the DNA TGCGCCAGCAGCGAAACCCTTAGCGGGGGCACAGATACGCAGTATTTT. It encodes CASSETLSGGTDTQYF.

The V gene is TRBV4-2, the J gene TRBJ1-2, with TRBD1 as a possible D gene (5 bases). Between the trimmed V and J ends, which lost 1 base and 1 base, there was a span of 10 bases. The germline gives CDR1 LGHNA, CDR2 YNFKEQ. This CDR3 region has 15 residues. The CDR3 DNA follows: TGTGCCAGCAGCCAAGTAGGGGAGGTTAACTATGGCTACACCTTC. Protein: CASSQVGEVNYGYTF.

The CDR3 sequence is CASSLNRLEKLFF. CDR3 bases: TGTGCCAGCAGCTTAAACAGACTTGAAAAACTGTTTTTT. V is TRBV7-2 and J is TRBJ1-4; D is undetermined. Germline V gene data show CDR1 as SGHTA and CDR2 as FQGNSA. The CDR3 sequence is 13 residues long. V gave up 2 bases and J gave up 7 bases, with 8 bases separating them.

CDR3: CASSFEQYGETQYF. Here the CDR3 DNA reads TGTGCCAGCAGCTTCGAACAGTATGGGGAGACCCAGTACTTC. The gene calls are TRBV5-6 and TRBJ2-5; the D is unclear. V dropped 2 bases and J dropped 5 bases, with 13 bases sitting between them. Germline lookup yields CDR1 SGHDT and CDR2 YYEEEE. CDR3 length equals 14 residues.

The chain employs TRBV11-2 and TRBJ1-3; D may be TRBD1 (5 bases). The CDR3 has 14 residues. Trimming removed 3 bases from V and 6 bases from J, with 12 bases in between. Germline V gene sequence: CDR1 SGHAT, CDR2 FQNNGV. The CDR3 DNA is TGTGCCAGCAGCTTCTTCACAGGACTAAACACCATATATTTT. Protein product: CASSFFTGLNTIYF. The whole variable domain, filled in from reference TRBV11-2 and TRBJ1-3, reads EAGVAQSPRYKIIEKRQSVAFWCNPISGHATLYWYQQILGQGPKLLIQFQNNGVVDDSQLPKDRFSAERLKGVDSTLKIQPAKLEDSAVYLCASSFFTGLNTIYFGEGSWLTVV.

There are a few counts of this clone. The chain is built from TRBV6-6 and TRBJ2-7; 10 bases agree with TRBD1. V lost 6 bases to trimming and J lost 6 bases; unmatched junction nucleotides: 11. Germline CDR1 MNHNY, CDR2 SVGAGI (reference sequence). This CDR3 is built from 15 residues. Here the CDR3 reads CASSPRDRGRREQYF. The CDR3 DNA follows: TGTGCCAGCAGCCCCCGGGACAGGGGACGGCGCGAGCAGTACTTC.

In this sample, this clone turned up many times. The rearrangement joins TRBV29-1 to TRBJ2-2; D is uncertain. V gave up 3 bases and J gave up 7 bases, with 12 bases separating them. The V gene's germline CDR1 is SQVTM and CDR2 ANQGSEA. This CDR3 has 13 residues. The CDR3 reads CSVDKATGGELFF. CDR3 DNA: TGCAGCGTTGATAAGGCCACGGGCGGGGAGCTGTTTTTT.

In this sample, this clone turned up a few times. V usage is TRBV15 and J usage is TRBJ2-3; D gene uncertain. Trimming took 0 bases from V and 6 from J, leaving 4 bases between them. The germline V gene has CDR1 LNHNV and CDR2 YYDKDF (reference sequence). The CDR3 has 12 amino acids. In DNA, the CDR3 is TGTGCCACCAGCAGAGACTATGATACGCAGTATTTT. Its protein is CATSRDYDTQYF.

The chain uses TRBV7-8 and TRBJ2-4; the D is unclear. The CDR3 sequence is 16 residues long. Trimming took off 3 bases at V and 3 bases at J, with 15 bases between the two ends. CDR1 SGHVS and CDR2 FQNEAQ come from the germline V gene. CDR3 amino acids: CASSFGGQPYKNIQYF. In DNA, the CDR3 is TGTGCCAGCAGCTTTGGTGGGCAACCATACAAAAACATTCAGTACTTC.

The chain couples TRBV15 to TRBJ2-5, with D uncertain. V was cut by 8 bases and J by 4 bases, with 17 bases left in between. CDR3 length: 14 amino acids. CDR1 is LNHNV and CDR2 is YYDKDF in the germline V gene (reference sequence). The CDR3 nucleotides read TGTGCCACCGAGCATGGGCTTGGTCGAGAGACCCAGTACTTC. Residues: CATEHGLGRETQYF.

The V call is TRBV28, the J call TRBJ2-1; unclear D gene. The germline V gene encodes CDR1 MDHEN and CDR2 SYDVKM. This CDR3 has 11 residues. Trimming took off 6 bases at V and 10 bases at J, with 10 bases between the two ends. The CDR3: CASSLRREQFF. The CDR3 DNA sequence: TGTGCCAGCAGCCTTCGAAGAGAGCAGTTCTTC.

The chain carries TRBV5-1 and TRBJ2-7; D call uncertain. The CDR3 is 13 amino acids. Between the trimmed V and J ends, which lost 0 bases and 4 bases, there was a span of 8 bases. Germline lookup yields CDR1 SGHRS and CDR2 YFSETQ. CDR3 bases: TGCGCCAGCAGCTTGGTCTGGGAATACGAGCAGTACTTC. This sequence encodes CASSLVWEYEQYF.

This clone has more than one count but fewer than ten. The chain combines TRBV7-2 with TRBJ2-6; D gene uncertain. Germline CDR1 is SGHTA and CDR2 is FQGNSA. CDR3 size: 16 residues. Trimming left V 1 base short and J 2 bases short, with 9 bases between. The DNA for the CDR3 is TGTGCCAGCAGCTTAGTAGCAGGACCTGGGGCCAACGTCCTGACTTTC. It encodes CASSLVAGPGANVLTF.

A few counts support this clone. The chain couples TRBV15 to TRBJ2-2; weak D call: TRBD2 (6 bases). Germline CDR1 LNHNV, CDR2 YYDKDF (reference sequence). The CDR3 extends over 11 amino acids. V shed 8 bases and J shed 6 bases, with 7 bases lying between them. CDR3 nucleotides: TGTGCCACCTGGGGGGCCGGGGAGCTGTTTTTT. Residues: CATWGAGELFF.

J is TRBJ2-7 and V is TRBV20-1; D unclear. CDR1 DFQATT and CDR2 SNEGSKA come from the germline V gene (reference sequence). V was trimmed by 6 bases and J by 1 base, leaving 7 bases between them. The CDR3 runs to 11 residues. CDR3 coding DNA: TGCAGTGCCGGTCAGTCCTACGAGCAGTACTTC. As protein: CSAGQSYEQYF.

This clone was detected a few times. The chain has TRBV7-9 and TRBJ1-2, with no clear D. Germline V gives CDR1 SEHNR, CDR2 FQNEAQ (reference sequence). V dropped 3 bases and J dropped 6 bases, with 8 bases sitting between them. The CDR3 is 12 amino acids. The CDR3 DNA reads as TGTGCCAGCAGCTTTCAGCTGGATGGCTACACCTTC. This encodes CASSFQLDGYTF.

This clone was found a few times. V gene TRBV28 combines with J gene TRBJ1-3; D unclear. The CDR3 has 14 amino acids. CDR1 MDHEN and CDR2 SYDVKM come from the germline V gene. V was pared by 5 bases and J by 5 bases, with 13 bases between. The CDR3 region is CASSPQRWRNTIYF. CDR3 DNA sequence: TGTGCCAGCAGTCCACAGCGGTGGAGAAACACCATATATTTT.

CDR3 nucleotides: TGTGCCAGCAGAGGATGGGACAGTTCTAGCACAGATACGCAGTATTTT. This translates into CASRGWDSSSTDTQYF. V gene TRBV28 combines with J gene TRBJ2-3, with 7 positions matching TRBD1. This CDR3 is built from 16 residues. V dropped 6 bases and J dropped 0; count of bases not matched to a gene: 9. CDR1 is MDHEN and CDR2 is SYDVKM in the germline V gene.

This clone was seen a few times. CDR3 amino acids: CASSPQGGRGIEQFF. The CDR3 DNA sequence: TGCGCCAGCAGCCCCCAAGGCGGGAGAGGCATCGAGCAGTTCTTC. The V and J genes are TRBV4-3 and TRBJ2-1; 7 bases line up with TRBD2. Germline loops: CDR1 LGHNA, CDR2 YSLEER. The CDR3 has 15 amino acids. The V and J ends lost 4 bases and 10 bases, in that order; junction bases with no gene match: 13.

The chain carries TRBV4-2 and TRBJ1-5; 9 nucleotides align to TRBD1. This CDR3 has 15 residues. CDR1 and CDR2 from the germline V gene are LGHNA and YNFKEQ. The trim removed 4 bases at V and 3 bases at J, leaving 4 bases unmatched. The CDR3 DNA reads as TGTGCCAGCAGCCGGGGACAGGGCTACAATCAGCCCCAGCATTTT. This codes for CASSRGQGYNQPQHF.

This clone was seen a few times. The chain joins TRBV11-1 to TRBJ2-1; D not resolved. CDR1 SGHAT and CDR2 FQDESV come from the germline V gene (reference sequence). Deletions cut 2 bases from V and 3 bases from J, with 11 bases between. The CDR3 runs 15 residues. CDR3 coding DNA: TGTGCCAGCAGCTTAATGGGTTCCAGCTACAATGAGCAGTTCTTC. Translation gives CASSLMGSSYNEQFF.

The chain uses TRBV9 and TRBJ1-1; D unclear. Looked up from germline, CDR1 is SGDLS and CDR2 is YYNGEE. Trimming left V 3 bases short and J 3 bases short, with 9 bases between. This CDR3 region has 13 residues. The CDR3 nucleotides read TGTGCCAGCAGCGAGACCCCACACACTGAAGCTTTCTTT. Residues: CASSETPHTEAFF. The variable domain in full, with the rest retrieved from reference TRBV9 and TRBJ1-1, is DSGVTQTPKHLITATGQRVTLRCSPRSGDLSVYWYQQSLDQGLQFLIQYYNGEERAKGNILERFSAQQFPDLHSELNLSSLELGDSALYFCASSETPHTEAFFGQGTRLTVV.

CDR3 sequence: CASSLGREGEAFF. The CDR3 DNA is TGTGCCAGCAGCTTAGGCAGGGAGGGTGAAGCTTTCTTT. The V gene is TRBV7-2, the J gene TRBJ1-1; possible D gene TRBD1, 5 bases. CDR3 size: 13 residues. Germline values: CDR1 SGHTA, CDR2 FQGNSA. Trimming cost V 1 base and J 7 bases, with 10 bases left between them.

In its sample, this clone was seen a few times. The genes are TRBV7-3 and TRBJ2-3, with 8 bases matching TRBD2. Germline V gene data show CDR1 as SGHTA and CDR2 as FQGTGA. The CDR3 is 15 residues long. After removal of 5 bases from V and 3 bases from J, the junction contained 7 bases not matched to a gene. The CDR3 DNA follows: TGTGCCAGCAGCGACAACGGCGGGAGGACAGATACGCAGTATTTT. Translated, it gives CASSDNGGRTDTQYF. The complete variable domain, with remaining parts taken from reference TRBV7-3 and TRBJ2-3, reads GAGVSQTPSNKVTEKGKYVELRCDPISGHTALYWYRQSLGQGPEFLIYFQGTGAADDSGLPNDRFFAVRPEGSVSTLKIQRTERGDSAVYLCASSDNGGRTDTQYFGPGTRLTVL.

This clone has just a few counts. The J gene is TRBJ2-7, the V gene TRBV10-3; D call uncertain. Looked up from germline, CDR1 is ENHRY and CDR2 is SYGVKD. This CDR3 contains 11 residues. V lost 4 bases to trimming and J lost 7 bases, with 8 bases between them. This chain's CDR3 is CAISAPGEQYF. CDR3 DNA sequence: TGTGCCATCAGTGCCCCTGGGGAGCAGTACTTC.